This T cell receptor (beta chain) emerged from a study of cytomegalovirus exposure and HLA in healthy donors. The PCR used 60 Vbeta and 13 Jbeta primers. Method: immunoSEQ multiplex PCR; TCRdb's copy keeps in-frame clones and lacks some. Counted here are about 160,000 clones, approximately 88% occurring once; the ten biggest clones make up 1.2%. The clonotype was recovered from a boy between 2 and 10 years old in good health and CMV-seronegative. Sample: PBMCs.

The CDR3 DNA reads as TGTGCCAGTTCAGCGGCCACCATATATTTT. This codes for CASSAATIYF. The chain has TRBV19 and TRBJ1-3; no definite D call. V shed 8 bases and J shed 9 bases, with 8 bases lying between them. Germline-derived CDR1 and CDR2 are LNHDA and SQIVND (reference sequence). The CDR3 is made up of 10 amino acids. Together with reference TRBV19 and TRBJ1-3, the CDR3 gives the full variable domain: DGGITQSPKYLFRKEGQNVTLSCEQNLNHDAMYWYRQDPGQGLRLIYYSQIVNDFQKGDIAEGYSVSREKKESFPLTVTSAQKNPTAFYLCASSAATIYFGEGSWLTVV.